This section outlines one T cell receptor beta chain sequence together with its context. These data originate in a study of shared T cell receptors in the human thymus. Using immunoSEQ multiplex PCR, the repertoire was profiled, and TCRdb retains in-frame clones only, with some absent. The sample records approximately 760,000 clones, roughly 88% being singletons. These data also formed part of another study, on human thymus T cells.

Material: thymocytes. The source is a girl under three years old with a congenital heart defect.

The CDR3 reads CASSVGDKGLQRRGYTF. In nucleotides, the CDR3 is TGTGCCAGCAGCGTAGGAGATAAGGGACTCCAGAGGCGCGGCTACACCTTC. The chain recombines TRBV9 with TRBJ1-2, with D maybe TRBD1 (5 bases). Germline V lookup: CDR1 SGDLS, CDR2 YYNGEE. Trimming took 0 bases from V and 8 from J, leaving 23 bases between them. CDR3 size: 17 residues.